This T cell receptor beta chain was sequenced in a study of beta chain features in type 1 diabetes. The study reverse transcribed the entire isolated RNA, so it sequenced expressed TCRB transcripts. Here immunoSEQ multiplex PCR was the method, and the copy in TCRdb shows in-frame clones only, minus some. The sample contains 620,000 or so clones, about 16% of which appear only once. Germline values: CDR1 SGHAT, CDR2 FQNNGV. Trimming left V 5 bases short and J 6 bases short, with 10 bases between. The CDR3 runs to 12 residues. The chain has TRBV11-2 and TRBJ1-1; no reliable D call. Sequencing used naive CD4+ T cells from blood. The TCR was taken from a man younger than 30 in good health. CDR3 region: CASSPLVAEAFF. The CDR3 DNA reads TGTGCCAGCAGCCCCTTAGTTGCTGAAGCTTTCTTT.